The clone carrying this T cell receptor beta chain was seen at least ten times. The antigen is undetermined. Germline values: CDR1 GTSNPN, CDR2 SVGIG (reference sequence). Trimming shortened V by 0 bases and J by 6 bases, and 17 bases separated the two germline ends. This CDR3 has 15 residues. In all sorted populations, purity surpassed 98%. This sample stems from a study of beta chain features in type 1 diabetes. Study results and limitations: Whether HLA type affects TCRB rearrangement stayed undetermined in the present work. Although PCR might favor shorter templates, it would do so equally in patients and controls.

The whole isolated RNA underwent reverse transcription, so sequencing captured expressed TCRB transcripts. This table comes from immunoSEQ multiplex PCR, and its TCRdb copy is limited to in-frame clones, with some not included. The sample has 450,000 to 600,000 clones, about 32% seen once; the top ten hold 0.05% to 0.07%. The chain has TRBV30 and TRBJ2-5; D call uncertain. This clonotype was obtained from a man aged 18 to 29 in good health. The specimen was naive CD4+ T cells from blood. CDR3 sequence: CAWSVGRVPEKTQYF. The CDR3 bases are TGTGCCTGGAGTGTAGGCCGGGTCCCCGAAAAGACCCAGTACTTC. Looking up the rest from reference TRBV30 and TRBJ2-5 gives the full variable domain: SQTIHQWPATLVQPVGSPLSLECTVEGTSNPNLYWYRQAAGRGLQLLFYSVGIGQISSEVPQNLSASRPQDRQFILSSKKLLLSDSGFYLCAWSVGRVPEKTQYFGPGTRLLVL.